This TCR beta chain was captured in a study of blood T cells in healthy people across ages. Study-wide points: Unsorted PBMCs ruled out conclusive naive versus antigen-experienced comparison.

On this clonotype itself: Its specificity is unknown.

A second about 7 to 11 cycle PCR used barcoded and J-beta primers. Each CDR3 protein gets one entry after TCRdb re-called the 5' RACE reads with MiXCR. Among 1.4 million to 1.5 million distinct CDR3 sequences listed, around 39% were seen once. V was pared by 1 base and J by 9 bases, with 14 bases between. Germline-derived CDR1 and CDR2 are LNHNV and YYDKDF (reference sequence). CDR3 size: 14 residues. The sequencing sample was made of blood. The source of this sequence is a woman between 18 and 29 years old in good health. V is TRBV15 and J is TRBJ2-3; D gene unclear. Here the CDR3 DNA reads TGTGCCACCAGCAGAGTTGGAGAACCCGGCACGCAGTATTTT. Amino acids: CATSRVGEPGTQYF.